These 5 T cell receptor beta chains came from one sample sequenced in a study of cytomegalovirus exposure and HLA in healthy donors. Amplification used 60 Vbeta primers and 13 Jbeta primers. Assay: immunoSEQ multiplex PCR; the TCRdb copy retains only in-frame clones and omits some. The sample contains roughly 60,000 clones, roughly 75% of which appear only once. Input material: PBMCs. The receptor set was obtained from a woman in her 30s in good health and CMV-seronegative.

The CDR3 DNA reads TGTGCCAGCAGGCCCCCTAGACAGGGGGGTCTCTATGGCTACACCTTC. It encodes CASRPPRQGGLYGYTF. The chain uses TRBV28 and TRBJ1-2; 9 nucleotides align to TRBD1. CDR1 and CDR2 (germline): MDHEN, SYDVKM. The V segment lost 6 bases and the J segment 4 bases; nucleotides outside the gene matches: 12. The CDR3 is 16 residues long.

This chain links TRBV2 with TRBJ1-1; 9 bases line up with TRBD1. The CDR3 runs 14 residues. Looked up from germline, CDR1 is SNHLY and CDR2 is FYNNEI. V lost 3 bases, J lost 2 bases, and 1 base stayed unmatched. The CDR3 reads CASSEDRGNTEAFF. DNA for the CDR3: TGTGCCAGCAGTGAGGACAGGGGCAACACTGAAGCTTTCTTT.

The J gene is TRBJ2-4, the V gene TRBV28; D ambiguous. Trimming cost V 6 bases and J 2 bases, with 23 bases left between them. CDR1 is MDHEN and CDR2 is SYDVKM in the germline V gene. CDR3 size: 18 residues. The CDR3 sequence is CASSAAAWMFSSKNIQYF. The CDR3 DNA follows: TGTGCCAGCAGCGCCGCTGCTTGGATGTTTAGCTCCAAAAACATTCAGTACTTC.

This CDR3 is CASSLRFARSADTQYF. The CDR3 bases are TGTGCCAGCAGCCTTCGTTTCGCTAGGTCGGCAGATACGCAGTATTTT. The chain combines TRBV27 with TRBJ2-3; D remains ambiguous. Germline V gene data show CDR1 as MNHEY and CDR2 as SMNVEV (reference sequence). V lost 6 bases and J lost 4, with 20 bases in between. This CDR3 has 16 residues.

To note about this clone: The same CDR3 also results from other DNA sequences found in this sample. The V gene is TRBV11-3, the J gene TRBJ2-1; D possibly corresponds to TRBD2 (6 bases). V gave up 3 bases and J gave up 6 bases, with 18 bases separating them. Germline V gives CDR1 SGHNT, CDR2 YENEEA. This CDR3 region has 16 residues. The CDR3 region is CASSFRVTGVSNEQFF. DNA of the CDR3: TGTGCCAGCAGCTTCCGGGTAACGGGAGTTAGCAATGAGCAGTTCTTC.